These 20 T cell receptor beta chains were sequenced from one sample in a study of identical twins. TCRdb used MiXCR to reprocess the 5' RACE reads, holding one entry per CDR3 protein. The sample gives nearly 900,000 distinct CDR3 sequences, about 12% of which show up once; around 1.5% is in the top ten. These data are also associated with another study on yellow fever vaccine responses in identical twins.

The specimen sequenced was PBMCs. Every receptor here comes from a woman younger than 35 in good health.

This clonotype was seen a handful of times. CDR3 residues: CSVEGGGRAVNEQFF. CDR3 coding DNA: TGCAGCGTTGAAGGGGGGGGGAGGGCCGTGAATGAGCAGTTCTTC. J is TRBJ2-1 and V is TRBV29-1, with TRBD2 matching 7 bases. Germline CDR1 and CDR2: SQVTM and ANQGSEA. This CDR3 region has 15 residues. V shed 1 base and J 7 bases; nucleotides not matched to a gene: 10.

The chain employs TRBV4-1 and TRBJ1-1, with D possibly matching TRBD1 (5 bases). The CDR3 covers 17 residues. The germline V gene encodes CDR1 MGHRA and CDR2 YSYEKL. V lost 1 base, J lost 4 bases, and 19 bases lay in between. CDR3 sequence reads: CASSQVGVPGGRTEAFF. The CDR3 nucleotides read TGCGCCAGCAGCCAAGTGGGGGTCCCAGGCGGGCGCACTGAAGCTTTCTTT.

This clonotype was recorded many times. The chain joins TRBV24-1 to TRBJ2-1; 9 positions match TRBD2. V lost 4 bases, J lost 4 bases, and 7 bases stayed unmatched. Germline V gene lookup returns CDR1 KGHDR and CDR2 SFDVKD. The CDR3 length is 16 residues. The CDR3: CATSDPSGGRYNEQFF. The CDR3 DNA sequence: TGTGCCACCAGTGACCCAAGCGGGGGGCGTTACAATGAGCAGTTCTTC.

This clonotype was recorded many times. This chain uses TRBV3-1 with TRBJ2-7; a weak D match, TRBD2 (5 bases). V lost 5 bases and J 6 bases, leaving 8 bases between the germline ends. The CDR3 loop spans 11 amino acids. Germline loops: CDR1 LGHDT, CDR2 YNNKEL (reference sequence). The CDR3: CASSGRGEQYF. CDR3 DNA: TGTGCCAGCAGCGGACGGGGCGAGCAGTACTTC.

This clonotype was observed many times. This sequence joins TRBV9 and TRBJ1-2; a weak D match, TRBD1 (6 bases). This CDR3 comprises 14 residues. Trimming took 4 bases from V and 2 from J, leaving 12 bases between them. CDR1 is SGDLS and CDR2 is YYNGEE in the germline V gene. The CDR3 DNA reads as TGTGCCAGCAGCCCAGGGACATCCAACTATGGCTACACCTTC. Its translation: CASSPGTSNYGYTF.

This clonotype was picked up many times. Here the CDR3 reads CASSDGGRNEKLFF. In DNA, the CDR3 is TGTGCCAGCAGTGACGGCGGAAGAAATGAAAAACTGTTTTTT. The V call is TRBV2, the J call TRBJ1-4; no clear D gene. In germline, CDR1 is SNHLY, CDR2 FYNNEI. V lost 3 bases and J 5 bases, leaving 10 bases between the germline ends. This CDR3 contains 14 residues.

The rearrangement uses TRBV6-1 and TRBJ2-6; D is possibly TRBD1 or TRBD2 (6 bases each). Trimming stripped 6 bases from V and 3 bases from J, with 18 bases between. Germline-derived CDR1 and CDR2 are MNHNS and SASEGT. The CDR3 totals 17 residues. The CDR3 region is CASSPRGASFGANVLTF. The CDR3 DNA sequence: TGTGCCAGCAGCCCGAGGGGGGCCAGCTTTGGGGCCAACGTCCTGACTTTC.

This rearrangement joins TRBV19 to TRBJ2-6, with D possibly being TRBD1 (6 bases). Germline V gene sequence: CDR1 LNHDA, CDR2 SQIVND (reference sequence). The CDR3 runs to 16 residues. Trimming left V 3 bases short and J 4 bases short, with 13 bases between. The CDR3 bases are TGTGCCAGTAGTATCCAGGGGAGCTCCGGGGCCAACGTCCTGACTTTC. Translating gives CASSIQGSSGANVLTF.

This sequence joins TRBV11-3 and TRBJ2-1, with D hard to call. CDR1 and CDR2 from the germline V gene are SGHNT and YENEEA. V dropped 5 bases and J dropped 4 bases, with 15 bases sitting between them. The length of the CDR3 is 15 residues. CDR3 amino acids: CASSAGLQAYNEQFF. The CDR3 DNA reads TGTGCCAGCAGCGCCGGCCTGCAGGCTTACAATGAGCAGTTCTTC.

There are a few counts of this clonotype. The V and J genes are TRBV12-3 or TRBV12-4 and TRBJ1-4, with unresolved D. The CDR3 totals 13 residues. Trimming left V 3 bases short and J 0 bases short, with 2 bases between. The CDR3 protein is CASSFTTNEKLFF. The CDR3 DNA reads TGTGCCAGCAGTTTCACAACTAATGAAAAACTGTTTTTT.

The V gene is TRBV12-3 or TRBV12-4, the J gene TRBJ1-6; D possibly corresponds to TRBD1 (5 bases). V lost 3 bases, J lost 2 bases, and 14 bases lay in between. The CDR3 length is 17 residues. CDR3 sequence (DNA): TGTGCCAGCAGTTTGGCCACCGGGGCCACCTATAATTCACCCCTCCACTTT. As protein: CASSLATGATYNSPLHF.

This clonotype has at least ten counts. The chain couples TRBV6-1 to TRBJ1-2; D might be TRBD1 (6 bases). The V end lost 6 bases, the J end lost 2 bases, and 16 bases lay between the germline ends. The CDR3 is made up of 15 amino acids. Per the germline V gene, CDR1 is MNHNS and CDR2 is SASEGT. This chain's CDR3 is CASSPGQFGNYGYTF. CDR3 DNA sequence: TGTGCCAGCAGCCCCGGACAGTTTGGAAACTATGGCTACACCTTC.

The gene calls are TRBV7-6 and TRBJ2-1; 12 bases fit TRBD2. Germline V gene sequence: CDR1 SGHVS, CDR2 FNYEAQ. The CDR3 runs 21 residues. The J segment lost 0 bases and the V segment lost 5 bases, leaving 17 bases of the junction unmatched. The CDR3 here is CASSPWLAGGLIGISYNEQFF. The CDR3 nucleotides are TGTGCCAGCAGCCCCTGGCTAGCGGGGGGGCTTATAGGTATCTCCTACAATGAGCAGTTCTTC.

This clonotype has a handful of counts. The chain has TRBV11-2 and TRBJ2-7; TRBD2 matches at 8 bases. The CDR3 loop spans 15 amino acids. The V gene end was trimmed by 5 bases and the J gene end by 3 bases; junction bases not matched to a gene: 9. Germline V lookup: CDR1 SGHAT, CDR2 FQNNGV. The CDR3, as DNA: TGTGCCAGCAGCACCGGCGGGAGGACCGTCTACGAGCAGTACGTC. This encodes CASSTGGRTVYEQYV.

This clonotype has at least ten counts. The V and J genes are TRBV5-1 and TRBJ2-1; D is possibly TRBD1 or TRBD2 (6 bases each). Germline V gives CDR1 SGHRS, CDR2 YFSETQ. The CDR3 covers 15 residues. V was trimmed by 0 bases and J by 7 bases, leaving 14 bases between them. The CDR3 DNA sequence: TGCGCCAGCAGCTTGGTACTAGCAGGGGAAAATGAGCAGTTCTTC. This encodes CASSLVLAGENEQFF. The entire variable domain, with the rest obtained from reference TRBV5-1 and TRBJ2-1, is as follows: KAGVTQTPRYLIKTRGQQVTLSCSPISGHRSVSWYQQTPGQGLQFLFEYFSETQRNKGNFPGRFSGRQFSNSRSEMNVSTLELGDSALYLCASSLVLAGENEQFFGPGTRLTVL.

The CDR3 region has the DNA TGCAGTGCTAGGGGTCCTACTAGCGGGAGGGCCTACAATGAGCAGTTCTTC. Translated, it gives CSARGPTSGRAYNEQFF. This sequence joins TRBV20-1 and TRBJ2-1; TRBD2 aligns across 13 bases. Germline CDR1 DFQATT, CDR2 SNEGSKA (reference sequence). The CDR3 contains 17 residues. Losses at the gene ends were 3 bases for V and 2 bases for J; bases not matched to a gene: 7.

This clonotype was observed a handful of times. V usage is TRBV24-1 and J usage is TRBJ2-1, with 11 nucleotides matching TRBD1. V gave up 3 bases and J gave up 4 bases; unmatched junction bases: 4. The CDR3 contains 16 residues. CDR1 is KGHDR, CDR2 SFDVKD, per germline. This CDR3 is CATSDGRDRGYNEQFF. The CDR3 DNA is TGTGCCACCAGTGATGGCCGGGACAGGGGGTACAATGAGCAGTTCTTC.

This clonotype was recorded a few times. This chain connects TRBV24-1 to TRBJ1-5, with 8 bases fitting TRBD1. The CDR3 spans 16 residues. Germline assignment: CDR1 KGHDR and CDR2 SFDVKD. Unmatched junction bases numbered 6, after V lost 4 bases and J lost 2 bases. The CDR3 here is CATSESGQGRNQPQHF. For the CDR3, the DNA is TGTGCCACCAGTGAGAGCGGACAGGGACGCAATCAGCCCCAGCATTTT.

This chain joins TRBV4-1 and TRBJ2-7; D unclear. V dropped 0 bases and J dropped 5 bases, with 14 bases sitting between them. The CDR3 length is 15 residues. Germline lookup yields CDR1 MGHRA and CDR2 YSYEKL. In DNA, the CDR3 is TGCGCCAGCAGCCAAGATGTCTTAGGTGCGGACGAGCAGTACGTC. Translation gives CASSQDVLGADEQYV.

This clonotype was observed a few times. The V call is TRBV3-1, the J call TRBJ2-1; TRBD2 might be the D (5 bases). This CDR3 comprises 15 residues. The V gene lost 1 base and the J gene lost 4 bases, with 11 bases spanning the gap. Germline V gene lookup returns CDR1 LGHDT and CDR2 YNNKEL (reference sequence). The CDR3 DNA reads TGTGCCAGCAGCCAAGGGGTTGAGGGTTACAATGAGCAGTTCTTC. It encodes CASSQGVEGYNEQFF.